This T cell receptor (beta chain) was sequenced for a study of shared clonotypes between healthy human individuals (TCRdb year 2020). About the study as a whole: The cohort included three men and two women between 18 and 49 years of age. For each donor, three plates each were used for CD4 naive and CD4 memory, two plates were used for CD8 naive, and one plate was used for CD8 memory. To increase sequencing depth and limit assay-specific biases, TCR repertoire library preparation and sequencing were carried out by different laboratories using diverse techniques. Each donor's leukapheresis produced roughly between roughly 0.94 and 9.5 billion PBMCs. The study deeply sequenced blood TCR repertoires of roughly five healthy adults to estimate repertoire size and the extent of clonotype sharing between individuals.

For the CD8 naive samples, CD45RO-negative cells were positively selected for CCR7, yielding a CD45RA+CCR7+ population from which TemRA cells were excluded. Donors were healthy HIV-negative adults with no recently reported acute infections or vaccinations. Every donor was a Caucasian adult residing in Nashville, Tennessee, USA. Blood was obtained by leukapheresis, after which PBMCs were separated by Ficoll-Histopaque density gradient centrifugation and cryopreserved in liquid nitrogen vapor phase. Analytical flow cytometry was used to check the purity and quantity of every magnetically sorted T cell population. Genomic DNA was isolated from each sorted fraction and quantified by UV absorbance on a Nanodrop 2000c. The germline V gene gives CDR1 as MGHDK and CDR2 as SYGVNS. Ends trimmed: V by 8 bases, J by 0 bases; bases unmatched to a gene: 3. From the cysteine through the phenylalanine, the CDR3 covers 13 amino acids. Only the CDR3 portion is preserved as DNA: 39 bases, with reading frame beginning at the first base.

Summary of the overall study and its limitations: Only blood was sampled, and tissue TCR repertoires likely differ from those in blood. Pairwise subsampling led to the expectation that sequencing depth would affect the degree of clonotype sharing among donors. Even with the large sequencing depth, rarefaction of the sorted-subset datasets indicated that sequencing was incomplete. When several donors were compared, the shared fraction of clonotypes was 5% to 6.5% for naive CD4, roughly 3.3% for naive CD8, 2.3% for memory CD4, and approximately 0.4% for memory CD8. Compared with non-shared clonotypes, clonotypes shared by all four sorted-subset donors had higher generation probabilities. Naive subsets generally had larger estimated clonotype richness than memory subsets. The small number of donors limited the genetic and exposure-history diversity represented.

Using the deep immunoSEQ assay, multiplex PCR amplified TCR CDR3 regions from genomic DNA. Extracted genomic DNA from each cell subset was distributed evenly across all wells of several immunoSEQ 96-well plates, and each plate was treated as a replicate. For sorted subsets, each replicate PCR was loaded with around 200 ng genomic DNA, equivalent to 25,000 to 35,000 T cell genomes. The purified libraries were quantified using a Qubit 3.0 fluorometer, sized with a Bioanalyzer 2100, and then quantified again using the KAPA Library Quantification kit. Every immunoSEQ 96-well plate was sequenced on a separate single-read 150-cycle Illumina NextSeq 550 flow cell. As for the authors' bioinformatics: Because only junctional sequences without quality scores were contained in the immunoSEQ output, filtering matching that applied to full-length reads could not be performed. To assign V/J genes and CDR3, sequences were annotated using PyIR, a Python wrapper for IgBLAST v1.9, with IMGT germline references. Any read was removed if the V/J assignment was weak (E-value above 1e-6), the CDR3 was missing, or the read contained stop codons, out-of-frame junctions, or ambiguous translated residues. A V3J clonotype was defined by an identical inferred V gene, J gene, and CDR3 amino acid sequence. To compute the percentage overlap between repertoires, the number of shared unique clonotypes was divided by the size of the smaller repertoire. RTK rarefaction, the Chao1 estimator, and Recon v2.1 estimates of unobserved clonotypes were used to assess repertoire richness. Generation probabilities for all TCRbeta clonotypes obtained by the gDNA method from a handful of donors were computed using OLGA. In TCRdb, the immuneACCESS table is reduced to in-frame sequences with V and J assigned. These tables do not hold every clone; where another copy was compared, an unresolved V gene accounts for under half, and the others remain unexplained. D and trimming were read from the DNA, whereas the V and J calls and clone size are those reported in that table. This sample holds about 800,000 clones; just over 95% were observed only once. The top ten constitute about 0.21% of the sample.

About this clone: Its cognate antigen has yet to be identified. The record has no base qualities; no much larger clone is one base away.

The TCR sequence derives from a man aged 30 to 45 in good health. The chain is encoded by TRBV25-1 joined to TRBJ2-7, with 8 bases in between that match TRBD1. Source material: naive CD8+ T cells sorted from blood. The sample's cell subset or site, from its label and the paper: CD45RA+CCR7+. In nucleotides, the sequence is TGTGCCAGCCGGACAGGGAGCTCCTACGAGCAGTACTTC. The resulting protein is CASRTGSSYEQYF.